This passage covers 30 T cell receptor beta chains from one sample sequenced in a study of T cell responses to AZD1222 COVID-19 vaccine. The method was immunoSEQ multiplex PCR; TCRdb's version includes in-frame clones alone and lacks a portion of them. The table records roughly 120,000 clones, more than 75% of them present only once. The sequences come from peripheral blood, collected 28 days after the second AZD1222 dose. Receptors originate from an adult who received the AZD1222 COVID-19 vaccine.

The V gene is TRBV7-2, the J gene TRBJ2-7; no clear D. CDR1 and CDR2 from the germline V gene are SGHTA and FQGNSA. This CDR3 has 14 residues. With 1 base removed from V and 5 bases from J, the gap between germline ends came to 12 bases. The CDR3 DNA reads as TGTGCCAGCAGCTTAGGGCCAGGATCCCACGAGCAGTACTTC. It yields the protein CASSLGPGSHEQYF.

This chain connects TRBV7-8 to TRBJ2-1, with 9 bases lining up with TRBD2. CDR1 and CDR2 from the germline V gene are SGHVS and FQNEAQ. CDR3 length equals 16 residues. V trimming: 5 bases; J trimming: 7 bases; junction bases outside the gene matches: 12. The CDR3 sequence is CASSRVAGGLGNEQFF. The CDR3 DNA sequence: TGTGCCAGCAGCCGAGTGGCGGGGGGGCTGGGGAATGAGCAGTTCTTC.

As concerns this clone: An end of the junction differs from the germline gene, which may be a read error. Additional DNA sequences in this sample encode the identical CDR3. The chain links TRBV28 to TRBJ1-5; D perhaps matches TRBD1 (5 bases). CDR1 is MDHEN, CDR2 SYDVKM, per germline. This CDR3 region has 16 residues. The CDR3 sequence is CASSSPRAGPNQPQHF. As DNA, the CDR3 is TGTGCCAGCAGTTCACCTAGGGCGGGACCCAATCAGCCTCAGCATTTT.

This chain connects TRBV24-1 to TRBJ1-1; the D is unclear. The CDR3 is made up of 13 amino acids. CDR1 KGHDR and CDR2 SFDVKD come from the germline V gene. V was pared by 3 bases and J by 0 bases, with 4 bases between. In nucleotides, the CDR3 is TGTGCCACCAGTGATAGGGTGAACACTGAAGCTTTCTTT. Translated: CATSDRVNTEAFF.

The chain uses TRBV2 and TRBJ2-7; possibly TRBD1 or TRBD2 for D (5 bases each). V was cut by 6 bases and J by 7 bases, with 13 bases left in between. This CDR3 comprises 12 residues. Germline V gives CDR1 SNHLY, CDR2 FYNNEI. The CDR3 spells CASSEGTGEQYF. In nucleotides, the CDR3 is TGTGCCAGCAGCGAGGGGACGGGGGAGCAGTACTTC.

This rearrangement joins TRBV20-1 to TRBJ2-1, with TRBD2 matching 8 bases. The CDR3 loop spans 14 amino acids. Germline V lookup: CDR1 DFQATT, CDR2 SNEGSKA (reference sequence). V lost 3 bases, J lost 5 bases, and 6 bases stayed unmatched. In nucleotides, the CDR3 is TGCAGTGCTAGTGGCCAGCGGGAGCACAATGAGCAGTTCTTC. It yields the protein CSASGQREHNEQFF.

The CDR3 DNA reads as TGTGCCACCAGTGAGCGTAGACGACCGAACACTGAAGCTTTCTTT. It is translated as CATSERRRPNTEAFF. This chain links TRBV24-1 with TRBJ1-1; D remains unclear. The germline CDR1 and CDR2 sequences are KGHDR and SFDVKD. The V end lost 4 bases, the J end lost 1 base, and 12 bases lay between the germline ends. The CDR3 is 15 residues long.

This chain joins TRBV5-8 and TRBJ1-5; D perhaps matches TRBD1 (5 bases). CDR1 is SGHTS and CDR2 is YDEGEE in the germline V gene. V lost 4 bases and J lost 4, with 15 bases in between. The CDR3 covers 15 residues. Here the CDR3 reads CASSTTEELNQPQHF. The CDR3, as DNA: TGTGCCAGCAGCACGACAGAGGAGTTAAATCAGCCCCAGCATTTT.

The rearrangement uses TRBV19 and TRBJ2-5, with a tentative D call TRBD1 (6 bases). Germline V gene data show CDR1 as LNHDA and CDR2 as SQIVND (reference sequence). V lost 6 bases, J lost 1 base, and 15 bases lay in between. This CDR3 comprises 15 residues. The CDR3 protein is CASSQQGSFQETQYF. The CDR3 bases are TGTGCCAGTAGCCAACAGGGATCCTTCCAAGAGACCCAGTACTTC. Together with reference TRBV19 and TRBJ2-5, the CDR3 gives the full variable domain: DGGITQSPKYLFRKEGQNVTLSCEQNLNHDAMYWYRQDPGQGLRLIYYSQIVNDFQKGDIAEGYSVSREKKESFPLTVTSAQKNPTAFYLCASSQQGSFQETQYFGPGTRLLVL.

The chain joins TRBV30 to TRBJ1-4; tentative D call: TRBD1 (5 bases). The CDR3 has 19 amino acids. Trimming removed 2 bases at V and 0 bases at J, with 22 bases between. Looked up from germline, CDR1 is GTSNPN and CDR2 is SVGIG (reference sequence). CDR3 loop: CAWSPIRGTKESTNEKLFF. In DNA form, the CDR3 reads TGTGCCTGGAGTCCCATCCGGGGCACAAAGGAATCAACTAATGAAAAACTGTTTTTT. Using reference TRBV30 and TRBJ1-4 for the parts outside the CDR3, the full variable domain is SQTIHQWPATLVQPVGSPLSLECTVEGTSNPNLYWYRQAAGRGLQLLFYSVGIGQISSEVPQNLSASRPQDRQFILSSKKLLLSDSGFYLCAWSPIRGTKESTNEKLFFGSGTQLSVL.

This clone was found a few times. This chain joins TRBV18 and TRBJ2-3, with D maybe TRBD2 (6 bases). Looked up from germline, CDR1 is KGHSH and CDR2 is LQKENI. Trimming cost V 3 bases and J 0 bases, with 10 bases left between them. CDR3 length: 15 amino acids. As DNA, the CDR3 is TGTGCCAGCTCACCCCCAAGCGGGAGCACAGATACGCAGTATTTT. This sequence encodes CASSPPSGSTDTQYF.

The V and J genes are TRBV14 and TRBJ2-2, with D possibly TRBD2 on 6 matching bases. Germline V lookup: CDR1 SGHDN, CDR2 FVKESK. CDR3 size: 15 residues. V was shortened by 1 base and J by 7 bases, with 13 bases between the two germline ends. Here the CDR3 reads CASSQGAGIGGELFF. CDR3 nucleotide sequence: TGTGCCAGCAGCCAAGGCGCGGGGATAGGCGGGGAGCTGTTTTTT. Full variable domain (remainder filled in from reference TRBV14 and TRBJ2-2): EAGVTQFPSHSVIEKGQTVTLRCDPISGHDNLYWYRRVMGKEIKFLLHFVKESKQDESGMPNNRFLAERTGGTYSTLKVQPAELEDSGVYFCASSQGAGIGGELFFGEGSRLTVL.

The DNA for the CDR3 is TGTGCCAGCAGTTACGGGGGCGGCTCTGGAAACACCATATATTTT. It specifies CASSYGGGSGNTIYF. The V call is TRBV6-5, the J call TRBJ1-3; D is perhaps TRBD1 (6 bases). Germline V gene lookup returns CDR1 MNHEY and CDR2 SVGAGI. The V and J ends lost 2 bases and 0 bases respectively, with 8 bases between them. The CDR3 spans 15 residues.

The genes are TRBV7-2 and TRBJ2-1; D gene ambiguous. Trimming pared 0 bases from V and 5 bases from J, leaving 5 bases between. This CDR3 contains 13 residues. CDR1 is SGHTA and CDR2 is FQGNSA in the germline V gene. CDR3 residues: CASSLAYDNEQFF. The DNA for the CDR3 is TGTGCCAGCAGCTTAGCCTACGACAATGAGCAGTTCTTC. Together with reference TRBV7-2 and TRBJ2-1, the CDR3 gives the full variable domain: GAGVSQSPSNKVTEKGKDVELRCDPISGHTALYWYRQSLGQGLEFLIYFQGNSAPDKSGLPSDRFSAERTGGSVSTLTIQRTQQEDSAVYLCASSLAYDNEQFFGPGTRLTVL.

CDR3: CASSLTGGYGYTF. In nucleotides, the CDR3 is TGTGCCAGCAGCTTAACAGGGGGCTATGGCTACACCTTC. This chain connects TRBV7-3 to TRBJ1-2; D is possibly TRBD1 (6 bases). Trimming cost V 0 bases and J 4 bases, with 6 bases left between them. The germline V gene encodes CDR1 SGHTA and CDR2 FQGTGA. The CDR3 length is 13 residues. The full variable domain, with the rest looked up from reference TRBV7-3 and TRBJ1-2, is GAGVSQTPSNKVTEKGKYVELRCDPISGHTALYWYRQSLGQGPEFLIYFQGTGAADDSGLPNDRFFAVRPEGSVSTLKIQRTERGDSAVYLCASSLTGGYGYTFGSGTRLTVV.

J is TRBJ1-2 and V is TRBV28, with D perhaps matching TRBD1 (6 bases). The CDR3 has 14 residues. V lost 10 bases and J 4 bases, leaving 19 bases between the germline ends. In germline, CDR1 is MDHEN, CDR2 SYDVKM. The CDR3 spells CATPSGAGVYGYTF. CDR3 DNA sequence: TGTGCCACCCCCTCGGGGGCTGGTGTCTATGGCTACACCTTC.

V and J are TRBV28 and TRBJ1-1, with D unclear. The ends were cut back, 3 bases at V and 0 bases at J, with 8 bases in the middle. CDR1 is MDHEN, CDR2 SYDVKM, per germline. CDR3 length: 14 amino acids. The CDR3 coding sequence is TGTGCCAGCAGTTTCTCAGGAGTGAACACTGAAGCTTTCTTT. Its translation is CASSFSGVNTEAFF.

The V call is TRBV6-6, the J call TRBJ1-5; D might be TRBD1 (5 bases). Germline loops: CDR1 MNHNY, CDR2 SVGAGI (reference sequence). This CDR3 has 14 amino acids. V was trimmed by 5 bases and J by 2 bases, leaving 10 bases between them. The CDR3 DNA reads TGTGCCAGCAGTGGGGGGGATGGCAATCAGCCCCAGCATTTT. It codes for CASSGGDGNQPQHF.

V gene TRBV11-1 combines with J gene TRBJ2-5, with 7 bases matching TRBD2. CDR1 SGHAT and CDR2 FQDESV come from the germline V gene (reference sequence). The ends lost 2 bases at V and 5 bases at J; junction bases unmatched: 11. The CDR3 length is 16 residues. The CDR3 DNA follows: TGTGCCAGCAGCTTACAATTTGGAAACGGGAGGGAGACCCAGTACTTC. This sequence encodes CASSLQFGNGRETQYF. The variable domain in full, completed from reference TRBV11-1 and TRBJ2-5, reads EAEVAQSPRYKITEKSQAVAFWCDPISGHATLYWYRQILGQGPELLVQFQDESVVDDSQLPKDRFSAERLKGVDSTLKIQPAELGDSAMYLCASSLQFGNGRETQYFGPGTRLLVL.

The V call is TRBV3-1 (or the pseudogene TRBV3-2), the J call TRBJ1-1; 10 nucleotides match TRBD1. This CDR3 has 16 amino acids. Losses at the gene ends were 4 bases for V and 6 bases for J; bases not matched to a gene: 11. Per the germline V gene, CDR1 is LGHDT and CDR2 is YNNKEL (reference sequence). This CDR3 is CASSLRTGGGFAEAFF. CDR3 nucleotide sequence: TGTGCCAGCAGCCTACGGACAGGGGGAGGGTTCGCTGAAGCTTTCTTT.

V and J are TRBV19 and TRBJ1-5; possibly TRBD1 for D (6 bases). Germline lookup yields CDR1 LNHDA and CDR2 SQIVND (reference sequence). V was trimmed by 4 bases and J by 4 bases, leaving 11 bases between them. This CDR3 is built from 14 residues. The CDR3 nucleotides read TGTGCCAGTAGTACAACAGGGCCGAATCAGCCCCAGCATTTT. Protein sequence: CASSTTGPNQPQHF.

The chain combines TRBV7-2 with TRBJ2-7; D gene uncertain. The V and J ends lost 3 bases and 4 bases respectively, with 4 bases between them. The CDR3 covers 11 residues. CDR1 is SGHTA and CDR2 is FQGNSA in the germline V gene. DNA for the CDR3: TGTGCCAGCAGCTTCCTTTACGAGCAGTACTTC. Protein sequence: CASSFLYEQYF. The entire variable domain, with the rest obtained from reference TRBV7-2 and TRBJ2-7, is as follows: GAGVSQSPSNKVTEKGKDVELRCDPISGHTALYWYRQSLGQGLEFLIYFQGNSAPDKSGLPSDRFSAERTGGSVSTLTIQRTQQEDSAVYLCASSFLYEQYFGPGTRLTVT.

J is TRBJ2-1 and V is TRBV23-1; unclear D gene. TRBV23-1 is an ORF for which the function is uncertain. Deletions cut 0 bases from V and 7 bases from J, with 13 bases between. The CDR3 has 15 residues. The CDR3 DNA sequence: TGCGCCAGCAGTCAATCGAAGGTCGGTCCTAATGAGCAGTTCTTC. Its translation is CASSQSKVGPNEQFF.

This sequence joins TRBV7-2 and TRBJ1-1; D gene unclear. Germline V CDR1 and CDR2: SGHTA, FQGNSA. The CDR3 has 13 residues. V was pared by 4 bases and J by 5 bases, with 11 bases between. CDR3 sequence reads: CASSSYPGTEAFF. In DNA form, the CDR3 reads TGTGCCAGCAGCTCCTACCCGGGGACTGAAGCTTTCTTT.

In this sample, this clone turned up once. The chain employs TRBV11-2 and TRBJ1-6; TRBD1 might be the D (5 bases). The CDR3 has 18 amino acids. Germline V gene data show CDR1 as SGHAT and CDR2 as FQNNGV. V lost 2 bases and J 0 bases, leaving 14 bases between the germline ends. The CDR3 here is CASSLRAGGSSYNSPLHF. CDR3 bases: TGTGCCAGCAGCTTACGAGCGGGGGGGAGCTCCTATAATTCACCCCTCCACTTT.

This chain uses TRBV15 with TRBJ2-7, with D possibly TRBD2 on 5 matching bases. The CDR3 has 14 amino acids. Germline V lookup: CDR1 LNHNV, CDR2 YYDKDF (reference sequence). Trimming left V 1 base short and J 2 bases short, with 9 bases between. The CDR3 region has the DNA TGTGCCACCAGCAGAGTTAGAGGGCCCTACGAGCAGTACTTC. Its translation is CATSRVRGPYEQYF.

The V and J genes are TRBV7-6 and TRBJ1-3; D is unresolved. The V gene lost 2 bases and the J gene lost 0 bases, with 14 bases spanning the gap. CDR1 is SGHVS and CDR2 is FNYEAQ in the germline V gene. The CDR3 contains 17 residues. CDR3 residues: CASSLKVQLYSGNTIYF. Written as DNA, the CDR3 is TGTGCCAGCAGCTTAAAGGTTCAGTTATACTCTGGAAACACCATATATTTT.

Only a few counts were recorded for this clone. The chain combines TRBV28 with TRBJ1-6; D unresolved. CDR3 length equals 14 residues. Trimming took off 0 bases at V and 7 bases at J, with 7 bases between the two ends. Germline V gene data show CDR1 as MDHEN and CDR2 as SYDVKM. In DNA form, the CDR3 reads TGTGCCAGCAGTTTATGGGAGGCCAATTCACCCCTCCACTTT. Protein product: CASSLWEANSPLHF.

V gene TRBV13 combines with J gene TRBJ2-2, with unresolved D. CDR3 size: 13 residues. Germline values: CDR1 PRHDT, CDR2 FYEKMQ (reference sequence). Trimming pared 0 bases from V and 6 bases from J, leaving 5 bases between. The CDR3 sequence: CASSLGGPGELFF. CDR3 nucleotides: TGTGCCAGCAGCTTAGGGGGTCCCGGGGAGCTGTTTTTT. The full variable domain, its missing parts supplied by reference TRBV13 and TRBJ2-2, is AAGVIQSPRHLIKEKRETATLKCYPIPRHDTVYWYQQGPGQDPQFLISFYEKMQSDKGSIPDRFSAQQFSDYHSELNMSSLELGDSALYFCASSLGGPGELFFGEGSRLTVL.

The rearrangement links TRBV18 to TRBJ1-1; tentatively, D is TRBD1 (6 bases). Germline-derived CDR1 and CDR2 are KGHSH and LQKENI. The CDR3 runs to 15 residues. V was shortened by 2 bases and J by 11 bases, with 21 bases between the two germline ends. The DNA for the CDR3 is TGTGCCAGCTCACCAGATGGGGGCCACGGCGCTTTGGCTTTCTTT. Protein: CASSPDGGHGALAFF.